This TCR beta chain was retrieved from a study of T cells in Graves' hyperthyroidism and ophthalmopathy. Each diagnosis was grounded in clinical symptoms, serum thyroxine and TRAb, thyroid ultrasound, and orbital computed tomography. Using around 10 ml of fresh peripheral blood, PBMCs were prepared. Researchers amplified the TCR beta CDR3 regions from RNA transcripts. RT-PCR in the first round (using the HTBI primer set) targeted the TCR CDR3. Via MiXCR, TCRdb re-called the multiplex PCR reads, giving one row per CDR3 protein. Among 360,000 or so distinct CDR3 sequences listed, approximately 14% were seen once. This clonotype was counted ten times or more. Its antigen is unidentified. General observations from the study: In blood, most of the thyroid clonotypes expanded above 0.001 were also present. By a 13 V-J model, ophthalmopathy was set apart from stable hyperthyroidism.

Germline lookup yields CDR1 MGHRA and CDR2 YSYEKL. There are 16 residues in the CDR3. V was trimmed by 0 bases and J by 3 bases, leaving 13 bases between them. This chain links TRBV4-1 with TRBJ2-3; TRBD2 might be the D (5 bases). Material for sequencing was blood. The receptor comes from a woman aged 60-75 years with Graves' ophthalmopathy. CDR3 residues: CASSQDSGRATDTQYF. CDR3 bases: TGCGCCAGCAGCCAAGATTCGGGGAGAGCGACAGATACGCAGTATTTT.